A selection of T cell receptor beta chains follows, all from one sample in a study of Tregs in tolerant kidney transplant recipients. Generated by immunoSEQ multiplex PCR, the TCRdb table keeps only in-frame clones and is missing some. The table has 200,000 to 300,000 clones, roughly 80% seen once. Sequencing used CD4+ T cells from blood. These receptors originate from a human donor in good health. The CDR3 runs from the conserved cysteine through the conserved F or W. Fields, in order: clone size, J gene, D gene, V gene, CDR3 protein, CDR3 DNA. A D gene is named only where the DNA matches it firmly. For some rows the clone size is stated as once, few or many, or as a class when expanded; others skip it.

>-|TRBJ1-4|TRBD1|TRBV19
CASSPPGTGVNEKLFF
TGTGCCAGTAGTCCGCCCGGGACAGGGGTTAATGAAAAACTGTTTTTT
>-|TRBJ1-1|-|TRBV10-3
CAISDRPNTEAFF
TGTGCCATCAGTGATCGGCCAAACACTGAAGCTTTCTTT
>once|TRBJ1-2|TRBD1|TRBV7-9
CASSLGQGGNYGYTF
TGTGCCAGCAGCCTGGGACAGGGGGGGAACTATGGCTACACCTTC
>-|TRBJ2-3|-|TRBV10-3
CAISESQVGGRLDTQYF
TGTGCCATCAGTGAGTCCCAGGTCGGCGGTCGATTGGATACGCAGTATTTT
>-|TRBJ1-1|-|TRBV5-1
CASTRQPGDTEAFF
TGCGCCAGTACACGACAGCCTGGGGACACTGAGGCTTTCTTT
>-|TRBJ1-2|-|TRBV12-5
CASGILQGKGLSGRYTF
TGTGCTAGTGGAATCCTACAGGGAAAGGGCCTGTCCGGGCGCTACACCTTC
>-|TRBJ2-1|TRBD2|TRBV7-9
CASSLEVSGSYEQFF
TGTGCCAGCAGCTTAGAGGTTAGCGGGAGCTATGAGCAGTTCTTC
>-|TRBJ1-2|-|TRBV27
CASSLLSSEDGYTF
TGTGCCAGCAGTTTATTGTCCAGCGAGGATGGCTACACCTTC
>-|TRBJ2-5|-|TRBV27
CASSSQFQETQYF
TGTGCCAGCAGTTCCCAGTTCCAAGAGACCCAGTACTTC
>once|TRBJ1-1|-|TRBV29-1
CSVERGTRLAFF
TGCAGCGTTGAACGGGGGACGAGGTTAGCTTTCTTT
>-|TRBJ2-3|-|TRBV14
CASSQVYGTGDGDTQYF
TGTGCCAGCAGCCAAGTCTACGGGACGGGGGATGGGGATACGCAGTATTTT
>-|TRBJ2-7|-|TRBV19
CASSIVATPSYEQYF
TGTGCCAGTAGTATCGTAGCGACCCCATCCTACGAGCAGTACTTC
>-|TRBJ1-6|TRBD1|TRBV5-8
CASSLGTGVYNSPLHF
TGTGCCAGCAGCTTGGGGACAGGGGTTTATAATTCACCCCTCCACTTT
>-|TRBJ2-3|TRBD2|TRBV9
CASSVSGGADTQYF
TGTGCCAGCAGCGTCAGCGGGGGGGCAGATACGCAGTATTTT
>-|TRBJ2-1|-|TRBV12-2
CASRYAGQGVYNEQFF
TGTGCAAGTCGTTACGCGGGACAGGGGGTCTACAATGAGCAGTTCTTC
>-|TRBJ1-1|-|TRBV9
CASSPQSGRTEAFF
TGTGCCAGCAGCCCGCAGTCGGGGAGGACTGAAGCTTTCTTT
>-|TRBJ2-5|-|TRBV19
CASRPQGMETQYF
TGTGCCAGTAGACCACAGGGAATGGAGACCCAGTACTTC
>-|TRBJ2-4|-|TRBV2
CAAGGQDIQYF
TGTGCCGCTGGTGGCCAGGACATTCAGTACTTC
>-|TRBJ2-7|-|TRBV30
CAWSVLLHEQYF
TGTGCCTGGAGTGTCCTCTTACACGAGCAGTACTTC
>-|TRBJ2-3|-|TRBV7-2
CASSLQLLGGTDTQYF
TGTGCCAGCAGCTTACAGCTCCTCGGGGGCACAGATACGCAGTATTTT